These 30 T cell receptor beta chains were sequenced from one sample in a study of cytomegalovirus exposure and HLA in healthy donors. Data came from immunoSEQ multiplex PCR; TCRdb stores just in-frame clones and leaves some out. The sample yields just over 20,000 clones, around 97% seen once. The sample taken for sequencing was PBMCs. All receptors derive from a man aged 25 to 40 in good health and CMV-seropositive.

Here the CDR3 reads CAWSVLGGNTIYF. CDR3 nucleotide sequence: TGTGCCTGGAGTGTACTCGGGGGAAACACCATATATTTT. J is TRBJ1-3 and V is TRBV30; D is ambiguous. V lost 0 bases and J 4 bases, leaving 7 bases between the germline ends. This CDR3 has 13 residues. Germline assignment: CDR1 GTSNPN and CDR2 SVGIG (reference sequence).

The chain has TRBV29-1 and TRBJ2-1; TRBD2 might be the D (6 bases). Germline CDR1 reads SQVTM; CDR2 reads ANQGSEA. This CDR3 has 16 amino acids. Trimming removed 1 base from V and 0 bases from J, with 13 bases in between. This CDR3 is CSVEGAGLPSYNEQFF. The CDR3 region has the DNA TGCAGCGTTGAAGGGGCGGGACTCCCCTCCTACAATGAGCAGTTCTTC.

V gene TRBV6-5 combines with J gene TRBJ2-5; 12 nucleotides agree with TRBD2. The germline V gene encodes CDR1 MNHEY and CDR2 SVGAGI. CDR3 length: 16 amino acids. The junction had 6 bases not matched to a gene; V was cut back by 2 bases and J by 5 bases. The CDR3 nucleotides read TGTGCCAGCAGTTACATTGTCACTAGCGGGAGGGAGACCCAGTACTTC. This translates into CASSYIVTSGRETQYF.

Worth noting for this clone: Its ends do not fully match the called genes, so a read error is possible. The V call is TRBV7-7, the J call TRBJ2-3, with a weak D call TRBD1 (6 bases). CDR3 length: 18 residues. Germline V lookup: CDR1 SSHAT, CDR2 FNYEAQ (reference sequence). The CDR3 DNA reads as TGTGCTAGCAGCTTATATACCTCCCGGGACATTTCTCCGGTTACGCAGTATTTT. This translates into CASSLYTSRDISPVTQYF.

The chain has TRBV20-1 and TRBJ1-1; D unresolved. Germline V gives CDR1 DFQATT, CDR2 SNEGSKA (reference sequence). The CDR3 extends over 11 amino acids. The V gene lost 5 bases and the J gene lost 0 bases, with 4 bases spanning the gap. CDR3 amino acids: CSAPVNTEAFF. CDR3 DNA sequence: TGCAGTGCTCCCGTGAACACTGAAGCTTTCTTT.

V and J are TRBV14 and TRBJ2-7; 8 nucleotides agree with TRBD1. This CDR3 has 16 amino acids. Germline V gene sequence: CDR1 SGHDN, CDR2 FVKESK. The J segment lost 5 bases and the V segment lost 4 bases, leaving 13 bases of the junction unmatched. The CDR3 coding sequence is TGTGCCAGCAGCCCCAAATGGACAGGGAAAAACCACGAGCAGTACTTC. Protein sequence: CASSPKWTGKNHEQYF.

The rearrangement uses TRBV7-9 and TRBJ2-7, with D maybe TRBD1 (5 bases). The ends were cut back, 3 bases at V and 6 bases at J, with 15 bases in the middle. CDR1 and CDR2 (germline): SEHNR, FQNEAQ (reference sequence). This CDR3 contains 14 residues. The CDR3 DNA reads as TGTGCCAGCAGCTTGGGGCAGGCAACCACCGAGCAGTACTTC. Translation gives CASSLGQATTEQYF. The full variable domain, completed using reference TRBV7-9 and TRBJ2-7, is DTGVSQNPRHKITKRGQNVTFRCDPISEHNRLYWYRQTLGQGPEFLTYFQNEAQLEKSRLLSDRFSAERPKGSFSTLEIQRTEQGDSAMYLCASSLGQATTEQYFGPGTRLTVT.

This chain links TRBV4-3 with TRBJ2-7, with 7 nucleotides matching TRBD2. Trimming took 0 bases from V and 2 from J; bases not matched to a gene: 7. CDR3 length equals 16 residues. Germline V gene sequence: CDR1 LGHNA, CDR2 YSLEER. DNA for the CDR3: TGCGCCAGCAGCCAAGATATTGTGCTAGCGGCCTACGAGCAGTACTTC. This sequence encodes CASSQDIVLAAYEQYF.

The chain combines TRBV27 with TRBJ1-1; a weak D match, TRBD1 (6 bases). This CDR3 comprises 15 residues. The V and J ends lost 3 bases and 2 bases respectively, with 13 bases between them. CDR1 and CDR2 (germline): MNHEY, SMNVEV (reference sequence). CDR3 sequence reads: CASSFKWTANTEAFF. CDR3 DNA: TGTGCCAGCAGTTTTAAATGGACAGCTAACACTGAAGCTTTCTTT.

J is TRBJ2-5 and V is TRBV29-1, with TRBD1 as a possible D gene (8 bases). The CDR3 runs to 14 residues. Trimming removed 3 bases at V and 5 bases at J, with 16 bases between. CDR1 is SQVTM and CDR2 is ANQGSEA in the germline V gene. For the CDR3, the DNA is TGCAGCGTTGAGCGGACAGGGAGGGGGGAGACCCAGTACTTC. It is translated as CSVERTGRGETQYF.

The V gene is TRBV27, the J gene TRBJ1-2; possibly TRBD1 for D (6 bases). V was shortened by 3 bases and J by 4 bases, with 9 bases between the two germline ends. The CDR3 spans 13 residues. CDR1 MNHEY and CDR2 SMNVEV come from the germline V gene (reference sequence). This chain's CDR3 is CASSLGRGYGYTF. CDR3 nucleotide sequence: TGTGCCAGCAGTTTGGGCAGGGGCTATGGCTACACCTTC.

CDR3: CASSITGDRPNYGYTF. The CDR3 nucleotides read TGTGCCAGTAGTATAACCGGGGACAGGCCGAACTATGGCTACACCTTC. The V call is TRBV19, the J call TRBJ1-2, with 8 bases aligning to TRBD1. CDR3 length: 16 amino acids. Unmatched junction bases numbered 7, after V lost 2 bases and J lost 2 bases. Looked up from germline, CDR1 is LNHDA and CDR2 is SQIVND (reference sequence).

The CDR3 sequence: CASSQETVQIYGYTF. The DNA for the CDR3 is TGCGCCAGCAGCCAAGAAACCGTACAGATCTATGGCTACACCTTC. The chain carries TRBV4-3 and TRBJ1-2, with D hard to call. This CDR3 spans 15 amino acids. Germline V lookup: CDR1 LGHNA, CDR2 YSLEER. V lost 0 bases and J lost 4, with 12 bases in between.

CDR3 in DNA: TGCGCCAGCAGCCCGGAGGGACTAGCGGGAGGGCAAGAGACCCAGTACTTC. It codes for CASSPEGLAGGQETQYF. The chain is built from TRBV5-1 and TRBJ2-5; 16 bases map to TRBD2. The germline V gene encodes CDR1 SGHRS and CDR2 YFSETQ. The CDR3 loop spans 17 amino acids. The ends lost 4 bases at V and 2 bases at J; junction bases unmatched: 5.

The V call is TRBV6-1, the J call TRBJ2-5; D may be TRBD1 (6 bases). This CDR3 spans 13 amino acids. V shed 9 bases and J shed 2 bases, with 13 bases lying between them. The germline CDR1 and CDR2 sequences are MNHNS and SASEGT. The CDR3 sequence: CASLSGTQETQYF. The CDR3 coding sequence is TGTGCCAGTCTATCCGGGACACAAGAGACCCAGTACTTC.

The genes are TRBV6-1 and TRBJ1-1, with D perhaps matching TRBD1 (6 bases). Per the germline V gene, CDR1 is MNHNS and CDR2 is SASEGT. The CDR3 loop spans 13 amino acids. V was trimmed by 7 bases and J by 8 bases, leaving 17 bases between them. Here the CDR3 DNA reads TGTGCCAGCATAATAACAGGGAGGGGAGAAGCTTTCTTT. Amino acids: CASIITGRGEAFF.

The chain couples TRBV27 to TRBJ1-2; 7 bases are shared with TRBD1. This CDR3 contains 15 residues. Germline V gene lookup returns CDR1 MNHEY and CDR2 SMNVEV (reference sequence). The V segment lost 0 bases and the J segment 2 bases; nucleotides outside the gene matches: 3. The CDR3 region is CASSLSGTANYGYTF. DNA for the CDR3: TGTGCCAGCAGTTTATCGGGGACAGCCAACTATGGCTACACCTTC.

This chain uses TRBV6-6 with TRBJ1-2; 7 bases are shared with TRBD1. This CDR3 comprises 13 residues. The J segment lost 4 bases and the V segment lost 6 bases, leaving 5 bases of the junction unmatched. Germline CDR1 MNHNY, CDR2 SVGAGI (reference sequence). Here the CDR3 reads CASRRQGIYGYTF. CDR3 nucleotides: TGTGCCAGCAGGCGACAGGGAATCTATGGCTACACCTTC.

This chain uses TRBV13 with TRBJ2-3; D may be TRBD2 (5 bases). The CDR3 length is 14 residues. Per germline, CDR1 PRHDT and CDR2 FYEKMQ (reference sequence). The ends were cut back, 5 bases at V and 11 bases at J, with 20 bases in the middle. CDR3 sequence reads: CASSPRGNRIGQYF. For the CDR3, the DNA is TGTGCCAGCAGCCCCAGAGGGAACCGAATTGGGCAGTATTTT.

The chain combines TRBV13 with TRBJ1-2; 8 nucleotides align to TRBD1. The trim removed 4 bases at V and 2 bases at J, leaving 3 bases unmatched. This CDR3 has 14 residues. The V gene's germline CDR1 is PRHDT and CDR2 FYEKMQ (reference sequence). The CDR3 protein is CASSSYRGNYGYTF. Here the CDR3 DNA reads TGTGCCAGCAGCTCCTACAGGGGGAACTATGGCTACACCTTC.

This clone was seen once. The chain couples TRBV9 to TRBJ1-2; TRBD1 matches at 9 bases. Trimming at V came to 4 bases and at J to 5 bases, leaving 9 bases not matched to a gene. The CDR3 covers 15 residues. Germline V lookup: CDR1 SGDLS, CDR2 YYNGEE. CDR3 coding DNA: TGTGCCAGCAGCAATACAGGGGGCGCTTCTTATGGCTACACCTTC. It translates to CASSNTGGASYGYTF.

J is TRBJ2-5 and V is TRBV15; D is perhaps TRBD2 (5 bases). The germline V gene has CDR1 LNHNV and CDR2 YYDKDF (reference sequence). The V gene lost 0 bases and the J gene lost 4 bases, with 12 bases spanning the gap. The CDR3 is 15 residues long. The DNA of the CDR3 is TGTGCCACCAGCAGAGATACGGAGGTTTTAGAGACCCAGTACTTC. Its protein product is CATSRDTEVLETQYF.

The chain couples TRBV4-2 to TRBJ2-7; 7 bases agree with TRBD2. Trimming at V came to 5 bases and at J to 2 bases, leaving 6 bases not matched to a gene. The V gene's germline CDR1 is LGHNA and CDR2 YNFKEQ. This CDR3 has 14 residues. This CDR3 is CASSSGGQAYEQYF. CDR3 bases: TGTGCCAGCAGCTCGGGGGGTCAGGCCTACGAGCAGTACTTC.

The rearrangement uses TRBV28 and TRBJ2-7; D unclear. Trimming removed 6 bases at V and 2 bases at J, with 14 bases between. The germline V gene has CDR1 MDHEN and CDR2 SYDVKM. The CDR3 covers 14 residues. For the CDR3, the DNA is TGTGCCAGCAGCCCACCCGACGACACCTACGAGCAGTACTTC. Protein: CASSPPDDTYEQYF.

The DNA for the CDR3 is TGTGCCAGCAGGGACAGGCCTCGGACTGAAGCTTTCTTT. Protein sequence: CASRDRPRTEAFF. This chain joins TRBV27 and TRBJ1-1; 7 positions agree with TRBD1. J gave up 5 bases and V 6 bases, and 6 bases lay outside the gene matches. CDR3 length: 13 amino acids. Germline V CDR1 and CDR2: MNHEY, SMNVEV (reference sequence).

The rearrangement joins TRBV9 to TRBJ2-3, with 9 bases lining up with TRBD2. The CDR3 extends over 18 amino acids. The germline gives CDR1 SGDLS, CDR2 YYNGEE. V lost 2 bases, J lost 4 bases, and 14 bases stayed unmatched. CDR3 DNA: TGTGCCAGCAGCGTGTCGGCGGCTAGCGGGATGGGGGCAGATACGCAGTATTTT. Protein product: CASSVSAASGMGADTQYF.

The CDR3 loop reads CASSLATSGQETQYF. CDR3 bases: TGTGCCAGCAGCTTGGCGACTAGCGGCCAAGAGACCCAGTACTTC. This chain links TRBV5-4 with TRBJ2-5; 9 bases line up with TRBD2. CDR3 length: 15 amino acids. Germline V gene sequence: CDR1 SGHNT, CDR2 YYREEE (reference sequence). Trimming at V came to 0 bases and at J to 1 base, leaving 1 base not matched to a gene.

This rearrangement joins TRBV27 to TRBJ2-7; 12 bases map to TRBD2. The CDR3 is 18 residues long. The germline V gene encodes CDR1 MNHEY and CDR2 SMNVEV (reference sequence). Trimming cost V 6 bases and J 0 bases; bases outside gene matches: 12. CDR3 in amino acids: CASRTPGTSGLSSYEQYF. In DNA, the CDR3 is TGTGCCAGCAGGACTCCCGGGACTAGCGGGCTCAGCTCCTACGAGCAGTACTTC.

The chain carries TRBV6-5 and TRBJ2-7; 8 positions agree with TRBD2. The CDR3 covers 15 residues. Per the germline V gene, CDR1 is MNHEY and CDR2 is SVGAGI. Trimming at V came to 2 bases and at J to 0 bases, leaving 3 bases not matched to a gene. For the CDR3, the DNA is TGTGCCAGCAGTTACGTGGCGGGAGGCTCCTACGAGCAGTACTTC. The encoded protein is CASSYVAGGSYEQYF.

The chain joins TRBV7-3 to TRBJ2-2; TRBD2 agrees at 11 bases. V was clipped by 1 base and J by 7 bases; unmatched bases: 11. The CDR3 loop spans 18 amino acids. The germline CDR1 and CDR2 sequences are SGHTA and FQGTGA. CDR3 nucleotides: TGTGCCAGCAGCTTAAGGCCCCCGGCTAGCGGGAGGATCGGGGAGCTGTTTTTT. Protein product: CASSLRPPASGRIGELFF.